Listed below are T cell receptor beta chains from one sample, sequenced in a study of technical replicates of blood from a handful of donors. Profiled with immunoSEQ multiplex PCR; TCRdb holds only in-frame clones, not every one. The sample yields around 81,000 clones, roughly four fifths seen once. The sequencing input was PBMCs. The receptors come from a human donor in good health. Some clones in this sample may be carry-over from other donors' samples. CDR3s include the opening cysteine and the closing phenylalanine or tryptophan. A D gene is named only where the DNA matches it firmly.

j_gene,v_gene,d_gene,CDR3aa,CDR3nt
TRBJ1-4,TRBV5-1,TRBD1,CASSFGTGHEKLFF,TGCGCCAGCAGCTTTGGGACAGGACACGAAAAACTGTTTTTT
TRBJ1-2,TRBV27,TRBD1,CASARDRNYGYTF,TGTGCCAGCGCTAGGGACAGAAACTATGGCTACACCTTC
TRBJ2-1,TRBV30,TRBD2,CAWMDLAGGSNEQFF,TGTGCCTGGATGGACCTAGCGGGAGGGAGCAATGAGCAGTTCTTC
TRBJ2-7,TRBV12-5,.,CASATYEQYF,TGTGCTAGTGCCACCTACGAGCAGTACTTC
TRBJ1-2,TRBV19,TRBD1,CASSIVGTGSGYTF,TGTGCCAGTAGTATAGTCGGGACAGGGTCGGGCTACACCTTC
TRBJ2-7,TRBV15,TRBD1,CATKDKTGSYEQYF,TGTGCCACCAAAGATAAGACAGGGTCCTACGAGCAGTACTTC
TRBJ2-1,TRBV7-3,.,CASSHGLKYNEQFF,TGTGCCAGCAGCCATGGACTGAAGTACAATGAGCAGTTCTTC
TRBJ1-1,TRBV18,.,CASSPSLNTEAFF,TGTGCCAGCTCACCTAGCTTGAACACTGAAGCTTTCTTT
TRBJ1-1,TRBV2,TRBD1,CASKKQGYTEAFF,TGTGCCAGCAAAAAACAGGGGTACACTGAAGCTTTCTTT
TRBJ2-5,TRBV7-6,.,CASSRQETQYF,TGTGCCAGCAGTAGACAAGAGACCCAGTACTTC
TRBJ2-2,TRBV10-3,TRBD1,CAISELDRAGTGELFF,TGTGCCATCAGTGAGTTGGACAGGGCAGGCACCGGGGAGCTGTTTTTT
TRBJ1-1,TRBV30,TRBD1,CAWSASPRGSAFF,TGTGCCTGGAGTGCCTCCCCCAGGGGGTCGGCTTTCTTT